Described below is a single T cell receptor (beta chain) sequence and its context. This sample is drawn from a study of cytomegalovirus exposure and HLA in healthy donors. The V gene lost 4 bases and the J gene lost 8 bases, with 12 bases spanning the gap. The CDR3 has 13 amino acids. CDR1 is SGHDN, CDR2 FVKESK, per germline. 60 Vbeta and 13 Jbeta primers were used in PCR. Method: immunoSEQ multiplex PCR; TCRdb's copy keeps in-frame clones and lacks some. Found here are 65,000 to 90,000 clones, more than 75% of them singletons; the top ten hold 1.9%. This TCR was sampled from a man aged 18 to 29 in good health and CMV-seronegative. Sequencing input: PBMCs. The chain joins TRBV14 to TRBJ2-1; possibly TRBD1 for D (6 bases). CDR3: CASSPPPGDEQFF. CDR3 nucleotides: TGTGCCAGCAGCCCACCCCCAGGGGATGAGCAGTTCTTC.